This TCR beta chain was sequenced during a study of blood T cell repertoires in COVID-19. Study overall: There were acute and convalescent COVID-19 samples, and they came from the United States, Italy and Spain.

The assay was immunoSEQ multiplex PCR, and TCRdb's table has in-frame clones only and misses some. Among roughly 250,000 clones listed, around 91% were seen once. The length of the CDR3 is 13 residues. The germline gives CDR1 SGHTA, CDR2 FQGNSA. Trimming shortened V by 3 bases and J by 4 bases, and 8 bases separated the two germline ends. Sequencing input: PBMCs or T cells enriched from blood (not recorded which). The chain couples TRBV7-2 to TRBJ2-3, with D perhaps TRBD2 (5 bases). The TCR originated in a woman younger than 35 who had recovered from COVID-19. The CDR3, as DNA: TGTGCCAGCAGCTTTGACTACTCAGATACGCAGTATTTT. Protein sequence: CASSFDYSDTQYF.